The sequence of this TCR beta chain was determined in a study of blood T cell repertoires in COVID-19 (dated by TCRdb to 2020 to 2021). With regard to the full study: Collaborator samples came from the United States, Italy and Spain and covered acute and convalescent phases of COVID-19. HLA class I and class II types, where available, came from metadata supplied by the sample provider rather than from assay-based typing. A freely available public database, intended as a resource for researchers studying the immune response to SARS-CoV-2, is where the repertoires were released. The prospective study material was composed of cDNA or gDNA derived from T cells, B-cell-depleted T cells, or PBMCs. Samples were obtained from the ongoing ImmuneRACE study (first 160 participants) and from 1,200 or so subjects provided by 6 global collaborators. Deeply sampled blood TCRbeta repertoires from subjects exposed to, actively infected with, or recovered from COVID-19 were included in the dataset. Sample metadata almost always included a de-identified subject ID, COVID-19 status, age in years and sex.

As regards this clone: Its antigen remains undetermined. There are no base qualities to consult, and no much larger clone falls within one base.

TCRbeta CDR3 regions were amplified from genomic DNA by means of the immunoSEQ Assay, a bias-controlled multiplex PCR. The authors' analysis ran thus. The number of nucleated cells in each sample was estimated by amplification of reference gene primers within the assay. Sequence reads were collapsed and filtered to measure the absolute abundance of every unique TCRbeta CDR3 rearrangement. For each sample, productive Simpson clonality was calculated as the square root of Simpson's diversity index across productive rearrangements. TCRdb retrieved this table from immuneACCESS and kept in-frame rearrangements only. Not all clones are present; in checked studies, unresolved V genes account for under half, and no reason is known for the remainder. V and J calls plus clone size are reproduced from that table; the DNA served to infer D and trimming. The sample contains 120,000 or so clones, 70% to 80% of them found a single time. The top ten constitute approximately 8% of the sample.

From V the trimming removes 0 bases and from J it removes 10 bases, while the gene matches leave 4 bases of the junction unaccounted for. The CDR3 covers 13 residues, taking in both the cysteine and the phenylalanine. Kept here is only the CDR3 DNA, which spans 39 bases and is read in frame from base 1. CDR1 is given as SGHDT and CDR2 as YYEEEE, both from the germline V gene. The study at large found these results: Clinical and demographic metadata were provided uncurated, with the amount varying by source and participant.

Whole blood was collected in K2EDTA tubes by collaborating institutions according to the institutions' own protocols. Collaborator samples were shipped for TCRbeta analysis as frozen whole blood, isolated PBMCs, or DNA extracted from either sample type. Specimen: peripheral blood. Rearrangement joined TRBV5-6 to TRBJ2-1; TRBD2 agrees with 7 junctional bases. The sequence was obtained from a human donor in a cohort sampled during active COVID-19. The CDR3 protein sequence reads: CASSLANGREQFF. The base sequence is TGTGCCAGCAGCTTGGCGAACGGGAGGGAGCAGTTCTTC.